This TCR beta chain was sequenced for a study of vaccination effects on CD4 cells after COVID-19. Study as a whole: The median interval between the second dose and post-vaccine sampling was 72 days. General study results and limits: No early post-infection timepoints were available in the study, which also included few convalescent patients. Marked clonal contraction was seen late after vaccination (in both infection- and vaccine-induced clones).

In its sample, this clone was seen a few times. No antigen is known for it. CDR3 length equals 12 residues. Unmatched junction bases numbered 5, after V lost 6 bases and J lost 9 bases. The germline V gene encodes CDR1 MNHEY and CDR2 SVGAGI. Sequencing in the ViraFEST assay came after antigen-specific CD4+ T cells had been expanded with viral peptide pools, which were used to stimulate PBMC. Subsequent to approximately 9 days of culture, CD4+ T cells were isolated. Participants each got two BNT162b2 or mRNA-1273 vaccine doses. Researchers swapped half the medium for IL-2 medium on both days 3 and 7. The assay was immunoSEQ multiplex PCR, and TCRdb's table has in-frame clones only and misses some. The sample carries 25,000 to 30,000 clones, almost 75% recorded once.

The gene calls are TRBV6-5 and TRBJ1-2, with 9 bases matching TRBD1. The receptor was isolated from a human donor who received a COVID-19 vaccine. The sequencing used CD4+ T cells from PBMCs cultured with HCoV-229E spike peptides, collected after COVID-19 vaccination. Here the CDR3 DNA reads TGTGCCAGCAGCCCCGGACAGGGGCGCTACACCTTC. As protein: CASSPGQGRYTF.